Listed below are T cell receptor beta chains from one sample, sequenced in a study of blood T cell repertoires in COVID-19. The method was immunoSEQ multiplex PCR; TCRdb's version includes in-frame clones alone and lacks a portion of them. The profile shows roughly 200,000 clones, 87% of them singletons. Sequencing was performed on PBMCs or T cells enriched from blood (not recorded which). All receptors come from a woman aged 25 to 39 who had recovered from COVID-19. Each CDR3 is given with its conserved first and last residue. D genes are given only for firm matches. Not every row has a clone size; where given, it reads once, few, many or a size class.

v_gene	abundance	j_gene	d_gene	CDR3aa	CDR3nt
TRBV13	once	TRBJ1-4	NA	CASSLGRGGVEKLFF	TGTGCCAGCAGCTTAGGCCGGGGGGGAGTTGAAAAACTGTTTTTT
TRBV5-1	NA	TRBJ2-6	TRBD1	CASSTTGGGANVLTF	TGCGCCAGCAGCACTACAGGGGGCGGGGCCAACGTCCTGACTTTC
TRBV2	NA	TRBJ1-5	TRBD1	CASSGTGGRQPQHF	TGTGCCAGCAGTGGCACAGGGGGACGTCAGCCCCAGCATTTT
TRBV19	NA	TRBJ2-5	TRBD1	CASSIDPYRGRETQYF	TGTGCCAGTAGTATCGACCCTTACAGGGGGAGGGAGACCCAGTACTTC
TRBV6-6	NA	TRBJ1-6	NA	CASSYGDSQNSPLHF	TGTGCCAGCAGTTACGGAGACAGTCAGAATTCACCCCTCCACTTT
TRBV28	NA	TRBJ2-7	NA	CASRTTPGLQAEQYF	TGTGCCAGCAGGACCACACCGGGACTCCAGGCCGAGCAGTACTTC
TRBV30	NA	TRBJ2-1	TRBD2	CAWSRTSVPEQFF	TGTGCCTGGAGTCGGACTAGCGTTCCTGAGCAGTTCTTC
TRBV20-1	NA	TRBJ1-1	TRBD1	CSAARDRAFF	TGCAGTGCCGCCAGGGACAGAGCTTTCTTT
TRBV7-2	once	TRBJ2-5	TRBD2	CASSLGRGEETQYF	TGTGCCAGCAGCTTAGGGCGGGGGGAAGAGACCCAGTACTTC
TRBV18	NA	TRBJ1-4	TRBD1	CASSPATDRVLLFF	TGTGCCAGCTCACCAGCCACGGACAGGGTTCTACTGTTTTTT
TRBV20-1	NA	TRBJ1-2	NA	CSARDKEVNTF	TGCAGTGCTAGAGATAAGGAGGTGAACACCTTC
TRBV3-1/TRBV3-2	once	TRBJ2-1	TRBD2	CASSQVAIERDSYEQFF	TGTGCCAGCAGCCAAGTCGCAATAGAGCGGGATTCCTATGAGCAGTTCTTC
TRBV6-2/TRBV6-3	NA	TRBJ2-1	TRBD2	CASSVTSGRAVALYNEQFF	TGTGCCAGCAGCGTGACTAGCGGGAGGGCCGTAGCACTCTACAATGAGCAGTTCTTC
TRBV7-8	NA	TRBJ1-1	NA	CASSLVQAGNTEAFF	TGTGCCAGCAGCTTAGTTCAAGCTGGGAACACTGAAGCTTTCTTT
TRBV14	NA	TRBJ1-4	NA	CASSRIQGLGHEKLFF	TGTGCCAGCAGCCGAATTCAGGGATTAGGGCATGAAAAACTGTTTTTT
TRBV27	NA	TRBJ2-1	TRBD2	CASSPSGYYNEQFF	TGTGCCAGCAGCCCTAGCGGGTACTACAATGAGCAGTTCTTC
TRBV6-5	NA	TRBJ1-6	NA	CASSYVYRQINSPLHF	TGTGCCAGCAGTTACGTTTACAGGCAAATTAATTCACCCCTCCACTTT
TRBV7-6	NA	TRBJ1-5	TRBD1	CASSLGTGSSNQPQHF	TGTGCCAGCAGCTTAGGGACAGGTTCTAGCAATCAGCCCCAGCATTTT
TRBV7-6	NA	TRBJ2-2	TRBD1	CASSPRTGGGGTGELFF	TGTGCCAGCAGCCCACGAACAGGGGGCGGTGGCACCGGGGAGCTGTTTTTT
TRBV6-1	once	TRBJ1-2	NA	CASSERRRTHGYTF	TGTGCCAGCAGTGAAAGGAGAAGGACACATGGCTACACCTTC
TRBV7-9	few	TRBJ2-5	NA	CASSFSASAQETQYF	TGTGCCAGCAGCTTTTCCGCTAGCGCACAAGAGACCCAGTACTTC
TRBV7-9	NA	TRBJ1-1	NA	CASSLDQGGWDTEAFF	TGTGCCAGCAGCTTAGATCAGGGAGGTTGGGACACTGAAGCTTTCTTT
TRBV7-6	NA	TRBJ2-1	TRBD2	CASSPLGGGTSNEQFF	TGTGCCAGCAGCCCCCTCGGCGGGGGGACATCAAATGAGCAGTTCTTC
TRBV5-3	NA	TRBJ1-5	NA	CASSLRGTRQPQHF	TGTGCCAGCAGCCTCCGGGGGACCCGTCAGCCCCAGCATTTT
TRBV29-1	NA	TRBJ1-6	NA	CSAGTGNNSPLHF	TGCAGCGCCGGCACAGGGAATAATTCACCCCTCCACTTT
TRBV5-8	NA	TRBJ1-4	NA	CASSLSGFREKLFF	TGTGCCAGCAGCTTGTCGGGGTTTCGTGAAAAACTGTTTTTT
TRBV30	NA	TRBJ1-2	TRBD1	CACRRAGGGGYGYTF	TGTGCCTGTCGAAGGGCAGGGGGCGGTGGCTATGGCTACACCTTC
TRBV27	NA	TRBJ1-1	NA	CASSLGPYRRPNTEAFF	TGTGCCAGCAGTTTAGGCCCGTATAGGAGGCCGAACACTGAAGCTTTCTTT
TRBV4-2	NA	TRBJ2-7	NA	CASSQPTSSYEQYF	TGTGCCAGCAGCCAGCCGACATCCTCCTACGAGCAGTACTTC
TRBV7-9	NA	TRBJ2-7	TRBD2	CASSSERDKGYF	TGTGCCAGCAGCTCGGAGCGGGATAAGGGGTACTTC
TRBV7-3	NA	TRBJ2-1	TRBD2	CASTHGSSGDHLDNEQFF	TGTGCCAGCACCCACGGTTCTAGCGGAGACCATTTAGATAATGAGCAGTTCTTC
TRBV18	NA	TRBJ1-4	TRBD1	CASSQNRQGVVNEKLFF	TGTGCCAGCTCACAAAACCGACAGGGGGTCGTTAATGAAAAACTGTTTTTT
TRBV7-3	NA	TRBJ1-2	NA	CASSLTGGQAFYGYTF	TGTGCCAGCAGCTTAACGGGAGGCCAGGCCTTCTATGGCTACACCTTC
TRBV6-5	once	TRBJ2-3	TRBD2	CASAYTSGGTDTQYF	TGTGCCAGTGCCTATACTAGCGGAGGCACAGATACGCAGTATTTT
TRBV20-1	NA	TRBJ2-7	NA	CSAPRGYEQYF	TGCAGTGCTCCCCGGGGCTACGAGCAGTACTTC